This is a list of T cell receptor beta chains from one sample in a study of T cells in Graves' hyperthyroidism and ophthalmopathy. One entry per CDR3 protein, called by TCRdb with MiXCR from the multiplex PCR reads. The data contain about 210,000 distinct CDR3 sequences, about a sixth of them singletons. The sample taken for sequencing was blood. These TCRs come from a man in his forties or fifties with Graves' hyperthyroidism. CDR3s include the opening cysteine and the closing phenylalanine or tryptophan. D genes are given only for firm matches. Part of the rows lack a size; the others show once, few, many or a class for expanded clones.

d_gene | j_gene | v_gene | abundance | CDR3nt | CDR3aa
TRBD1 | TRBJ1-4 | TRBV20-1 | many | TGCAGTGCTATCCCCACAGGGGGCGATGAAAAACTGTTTTTT | CSAIPTGGDEKLFF
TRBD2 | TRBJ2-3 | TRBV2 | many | TGTGCCATACCTCAACTAGCGGGAGGGCCTGAGGCAGATACGCAGTATTTT | CAIPQLAGGPEADTQYF
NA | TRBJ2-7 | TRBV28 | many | TGTGCCAGCAGTCCCAGACTGGGACGCTACGAGCAGTACTTC | CASSPRLGRYEQYF
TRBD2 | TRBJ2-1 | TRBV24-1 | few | TGTGCCACCAGTGCTGGCGGGAGTTGGCGCAATGAGCAGTTCTTC | CATSAGGSWRNEQFF
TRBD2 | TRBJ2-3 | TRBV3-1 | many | TGTGCCAGCAGCCGCACTAGCGGGAGTGGCACAGATACGCAGTATTTT | CASSRTSGSGTDTQYF
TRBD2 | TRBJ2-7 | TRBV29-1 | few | TGCAGCTGGTCAGCGGGAGTCGAGCAGTACTTC | CSWSAGVEQYF
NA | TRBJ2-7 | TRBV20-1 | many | TGCAGTGCTAGAGATCCCAATGGTAGGGCCTACGAGCAGTACTTC | CSARDPNGRAYEQYF
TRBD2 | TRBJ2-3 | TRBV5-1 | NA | TGCGCCAGCAGCGTGGGACTAGCGGGACCCACAGATACGCAGTATTTT | CASSVGLAGPTDTQYF
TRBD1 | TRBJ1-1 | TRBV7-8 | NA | TGTGCCAGCAGCCCGGACAGGGCGTCCACTGAAGCTTTCTTT | CASSPDRASTEAFF
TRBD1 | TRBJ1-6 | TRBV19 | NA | TGTGCCAGTAGTTTGGACAGGACACTGTCTACCCTCCACTTT | CASSLDRTLSTLHF
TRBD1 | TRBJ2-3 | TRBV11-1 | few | TGTGCCAGCAGCCCCGGACAGGGGGCGGGTTGGCGCACAGATACGCAGTATTTT | CASSPGQGAGWRTDTQYF
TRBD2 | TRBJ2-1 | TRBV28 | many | TGTGCCAGCAGTTGGGTCGGGAGGGTGGGTGAGCAGTTCTTC | CASSWVGRVGEQFF
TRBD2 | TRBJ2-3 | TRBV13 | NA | TGTGCCAGCAGCCTAGCGGGAGGTCACACAGATACGCAGTATTTT | CASSLAGGHTDTQYF
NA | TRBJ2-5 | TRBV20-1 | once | TGCAGTGCTAGCGTGGAGGGCGGTGAGACCCAGTACTTC | CSASVEGGETQYF
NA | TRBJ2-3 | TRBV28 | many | TGTGCCAGCAGTTTCAGCCAGACTCAGGATACGCAGTATTTT | CASSFSQTQDTQYF
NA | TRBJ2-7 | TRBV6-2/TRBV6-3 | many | TGTGCCAGCAGTTACTCGGATACAGGGACCTACGAGCAGTACTTC | CASSYSDTGTYEQYF
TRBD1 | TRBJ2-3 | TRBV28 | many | TGTGCCAGCAGTCCGGACAGGGAGAAAGATACGCAGTATTTT | CASSPDREKDTQYF
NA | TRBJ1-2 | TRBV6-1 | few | TGTGCCAGCAGTTTTGGCAGGGGCGATGGCTACACCTTC | CASSFGRGDGYTF
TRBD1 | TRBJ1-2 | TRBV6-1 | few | TGTGCCAGCAGAACAGACCGGACAGGGGGCTACGTGGTTGGCTACACCTTC | CASRTDRTGGYVVGYTF
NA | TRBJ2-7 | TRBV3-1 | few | TGTGCCAGCAGCCGCCGAGGTGTACAGGGAAACGAGCAGTACTTC | CASSRRGVQGNEQYF
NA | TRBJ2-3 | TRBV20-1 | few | TGCAGTGCTAGAGATCGGGAGACTTTTACTACAGATACGCAGTATTTT | CSARDRETFTTDTQYF
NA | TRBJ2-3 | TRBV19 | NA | TGTGCCAGTAGGAGCCAGGCTACCACAGATACGCAGTATTTT | CASRSQATTDTQYF
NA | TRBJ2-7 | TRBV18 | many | TGTGCCAGCTCACAACGCGACGAGCAGTACTTC | CASSQRDEQYF
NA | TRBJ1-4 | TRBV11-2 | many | TGTGCCAGCAGAGCATTAAAATGGGGAAGGTCCGATGAAAAACTGTTTTTT | CASRALKWGRSDEKLFF
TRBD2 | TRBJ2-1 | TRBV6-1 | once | TGTGCCAGCAGCCTAAATTGGGTGACTAGCTCCCATGAGCAGTTCTTC | CASSLNWVTSSHEQFF
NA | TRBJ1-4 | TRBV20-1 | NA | TGCAGTGCAGCCGGACGCCTTAATGAAAAACTGTTTTTT | CSAAGRLNEKLFF
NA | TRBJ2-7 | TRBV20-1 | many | TGCAGTGCTAGAAGCTTGAGCCTTGGGACCTACGAGCAGTACTTC | CSARSLSLGTYEQYF
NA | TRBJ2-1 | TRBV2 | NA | TGTGCCAGCACGGGGCCTGGGGACAATGAGCAGTTCTTC | CASTGPGDNEQFF
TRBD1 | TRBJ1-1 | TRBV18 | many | TGTGCCAGCTCACCACTCGGGAAGACAGGGGGCACTGAAGCTTTCTTT | CASSPLGKTGGTEAFF
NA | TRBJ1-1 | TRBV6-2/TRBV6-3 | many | TGTGCCAGCAGTTGGGACGGTGAAGCTTTCTTT | CASSWDGEAFF
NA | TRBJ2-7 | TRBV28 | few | TGTGCCAGCAGTTTATCAGGGAGACCCATCATACCCGAGCAGTACTTC | CASSLSGRPIIPEQYF
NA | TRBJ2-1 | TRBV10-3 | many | TGTGCCATCACCACCAATAGCGGTTCGTCCTACAATGAGCAGTTCTTC | CAITTNSGSSYNEQFF